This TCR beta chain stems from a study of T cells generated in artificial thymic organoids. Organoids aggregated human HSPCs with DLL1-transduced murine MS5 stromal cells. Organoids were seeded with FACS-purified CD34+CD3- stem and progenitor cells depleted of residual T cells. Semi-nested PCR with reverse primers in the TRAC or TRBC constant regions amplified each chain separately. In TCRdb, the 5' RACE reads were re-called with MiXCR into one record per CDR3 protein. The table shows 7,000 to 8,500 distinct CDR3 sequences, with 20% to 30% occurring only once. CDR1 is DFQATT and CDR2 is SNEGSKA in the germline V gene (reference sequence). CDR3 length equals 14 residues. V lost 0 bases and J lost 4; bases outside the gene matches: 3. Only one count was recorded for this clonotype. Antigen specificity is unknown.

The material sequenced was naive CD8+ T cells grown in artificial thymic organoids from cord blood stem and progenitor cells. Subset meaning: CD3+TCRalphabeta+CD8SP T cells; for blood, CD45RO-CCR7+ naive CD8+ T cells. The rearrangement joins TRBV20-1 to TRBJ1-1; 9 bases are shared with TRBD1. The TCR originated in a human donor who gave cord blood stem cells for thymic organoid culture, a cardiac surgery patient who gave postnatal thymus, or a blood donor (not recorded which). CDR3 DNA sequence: TGCAGTGCTAGAGAGGGACAGGGTGGCACTGAAGCTTTCTTT. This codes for CSAREGQGGTEAFF.